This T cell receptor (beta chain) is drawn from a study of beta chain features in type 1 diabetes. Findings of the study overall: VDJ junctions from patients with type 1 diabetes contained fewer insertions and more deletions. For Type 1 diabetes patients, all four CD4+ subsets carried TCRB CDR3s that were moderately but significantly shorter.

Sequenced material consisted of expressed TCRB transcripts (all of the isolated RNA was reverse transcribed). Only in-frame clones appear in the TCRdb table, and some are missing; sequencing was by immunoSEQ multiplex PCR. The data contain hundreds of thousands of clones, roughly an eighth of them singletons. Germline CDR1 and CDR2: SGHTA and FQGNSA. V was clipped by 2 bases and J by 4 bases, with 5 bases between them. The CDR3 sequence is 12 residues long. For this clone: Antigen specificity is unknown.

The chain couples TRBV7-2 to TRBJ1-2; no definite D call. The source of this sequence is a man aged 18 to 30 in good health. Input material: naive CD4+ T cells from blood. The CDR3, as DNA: TGTGCCAGCAGCTTACCGGTCTATGGCTACACCTTC. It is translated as CASSLPVYGYTF.